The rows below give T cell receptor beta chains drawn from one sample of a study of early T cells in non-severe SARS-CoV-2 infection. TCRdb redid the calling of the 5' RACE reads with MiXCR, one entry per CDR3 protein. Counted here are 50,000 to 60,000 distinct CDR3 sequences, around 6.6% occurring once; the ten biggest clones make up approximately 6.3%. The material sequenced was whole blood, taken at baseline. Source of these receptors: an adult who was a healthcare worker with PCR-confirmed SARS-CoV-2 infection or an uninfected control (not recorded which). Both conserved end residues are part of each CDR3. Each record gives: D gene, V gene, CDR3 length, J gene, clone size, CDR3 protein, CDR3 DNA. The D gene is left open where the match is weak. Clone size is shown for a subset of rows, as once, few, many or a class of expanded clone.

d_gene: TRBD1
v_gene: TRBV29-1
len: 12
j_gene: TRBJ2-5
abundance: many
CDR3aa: CSVEEWDRAGGF
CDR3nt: TGCAGCGTTGAAGAGTGGGACAGAGCAGGCGGCTTC

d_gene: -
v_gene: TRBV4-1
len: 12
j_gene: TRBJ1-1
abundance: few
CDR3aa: CASSQDYTEAFF
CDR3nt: TGCGCCAGCAGCCAAGATTACACTGAAGCTTTCTTT

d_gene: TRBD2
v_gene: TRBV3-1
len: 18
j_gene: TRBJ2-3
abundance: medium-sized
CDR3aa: CASSQDRGSGDSGDTQYF
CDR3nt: TGTGCCAGCAGCCAAGATCGCGGTAGCGGGGACTCGGGGGATACGCAGTATTTT

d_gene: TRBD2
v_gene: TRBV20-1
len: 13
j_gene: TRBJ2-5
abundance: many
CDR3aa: CSAAPSGQETQYF
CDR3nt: TGCAGTGCAGCTCCTAGCGGTCAAGAGACCCAGTACTTC

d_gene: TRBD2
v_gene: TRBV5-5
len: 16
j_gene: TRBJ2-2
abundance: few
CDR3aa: CASSSRGGRNTGELFF
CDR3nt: TGTGCCAGCAGTTCACGCGGGGGGCGGAACACCGGGGAGCTGTTTTTT

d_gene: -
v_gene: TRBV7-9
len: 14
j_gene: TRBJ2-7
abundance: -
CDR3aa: CASSFNSLSYEQYF
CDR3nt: TGTGCCAGCAGCTTCAACAGCCTCTCCTACGAGCAGTACTTC

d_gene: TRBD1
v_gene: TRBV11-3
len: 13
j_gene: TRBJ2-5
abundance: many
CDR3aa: CASSSQGEETQYF
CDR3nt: TGTGCCAGCAGCTCCCAGGGGGAAGAGACCCAGTACTTC

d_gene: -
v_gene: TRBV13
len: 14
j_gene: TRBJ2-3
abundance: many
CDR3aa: CASSLETDTDTQYF
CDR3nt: TGTGCCAGCAGCTTAGAGACCGACACAGATACGCAGTATTTT

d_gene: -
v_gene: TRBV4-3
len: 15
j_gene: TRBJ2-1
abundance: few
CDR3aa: CASSTLLGSYNEQFF
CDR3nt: TGCGCCAGCAGCACTCTACTAGGCTCCTACAATGAGCAGTTCTTC

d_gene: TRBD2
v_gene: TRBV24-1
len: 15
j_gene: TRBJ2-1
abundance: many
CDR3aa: CATSVRRGKYNEQFF
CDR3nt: TGTGCCACCAGTGTCCGGCGGGGGAAATACAATGAGCAGTTCTTC

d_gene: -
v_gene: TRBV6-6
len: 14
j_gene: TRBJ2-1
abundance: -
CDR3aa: CASSFGLGGYEQFF
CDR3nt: TGTGCCAGCAGTTTCGGGCTTGGGGGCTATGAGCAGTTCTTC

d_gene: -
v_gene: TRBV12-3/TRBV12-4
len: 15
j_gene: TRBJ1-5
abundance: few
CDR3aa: CASSLAMAGNQPQHF
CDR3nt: TGTGCCAGCAGTTTAGCGATGGCAGGGAATCAGCCCCAGCATTTT

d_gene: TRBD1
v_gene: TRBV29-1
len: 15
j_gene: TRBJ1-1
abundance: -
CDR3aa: CSVEDPDREDTEAFF
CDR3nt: TGCAGCGTTGAAGACCCGGACAGGGAGGACACTGAAGCTTTCTTT